This TCR beta chain was retrieved from a study of CD8 T cells in ankylosing spondylitis. Study findings and constraints: Disease-linked clones were reportedly significantly enriched in matched ankylosing spondylitis synovial fluid.

CDR1 is KGHSH, CDR2 LQKENI, per germline. The CDR3 consists of 13 residues. V was shortened by 5 bases and J by 7 bases, with 15 bases between the two germline ends. Via MiXCR, TCRdb re-called the 5' RACE reads, giving one row per CDR3 protein. The sample consists of some 250,000 distinct CDR3 sequences, more than 20% of them appearing once. A remark on this clonotype: Antigen specificity is unknown.

The chain uses TRBV18 and TRBJ2-7, with D perhaps matching TRBD1 (6 bases). Sample: blood, either unsorted or a sorted T cell fraction (not recorded which). This sequence originates from a male donor with ankylosing spondylitis or in good health (not recorded which). The CDR3 loop is CASSRTEPREQYF. The CDR3 nucleotides read TGTGCCAGCTCAAGGACAGAGCCCCGGGAGCAGTACTTC.